This is a list of T cell receptor beta chains from one sample in a study of vaccination and CD4 T cells after COVID-19. No antigen has been identified for these receptors. TCRdb recomputed calls from the PCR reads with MiXCR, one row per CDR3 protein. The sample contains over 20,000 distinct CDR3 sequences, about 31% of which appear only once. Source: CD4+ T cells from blood, cultured in vitro, taken about 7 months after SARS-CoV-2 vaccination. These TCRs come from a human donor who had recovered from COVID-19. Both conserved end residues are part of each CDR3. Fields, in order: V gene, D gene, clone size, J gene, CDR3 protein, CDR3 DNA. The D gene is left open where the match is weak. Rows may omit the clone size; those that give it use once, few, many or a size class.

TRBV6-1,TRBD2,NA,TRBJ2-2,CAGGAGYAGELFF,TGTGCCGGAGGAGCGGGATACGCCGGGGAGCTGTTTTTT
TRBV10-1,NA,NA,TRBJ1-2,CASRPTPGLPPGYTF,TGCGCCAGCAGACCCACCCCGGGACTGCCTCCAGGCTACACCTTC
TRBV27,NA,NA,TRBJ2-7,CASSPWTEPYEQYF,TGTGCCAGCAGTCCGTGGACAGAGCCCTACGAGCAGTACTTC
TRBV28,TRBD1,NA,TRBJ1-6,CASGTRQGYSPLHF,TGTGCCAGCGGGACTAGACAGGGGTATTCACCCCTCCACTTT
TRBV28,NA,few,TRBJ2-7,CASSLIDEQYF,TGTGCCAGCAGTTTAATCGACGAGCAGTACTTC
TRBV7-9,TRBD1,few,TRBJ2-7,CASSFNRGRGEQYF,TGTGCCAGCAGCTTCAACAGGGGGCGCGGCGAGCAGTACTTC
TRBV20-1,NA,few,TRBJ1-1,CSARAPGPHTEAFF,TGCAGTGCTAGAGCCCCGGGACCACACACTGAAGCTTTCTTT
TRBV20-1,NA,few,TRBJ2-5,CSARVLGLVQETQYF,TGCAGTGCTAGAGTCCTCGGGCTAGTCCAAGAGACCCAGTACTTC
TRBV27,TRBD2,NA,TRBJ2-2,CASSRRLAGEGELFF,TGTGCCAGCAGTCGGAGACTAGCGGGAGAGGGGGAGCTGTTTTTT
TRBV7-6,TRBD1,few,TRBJ1-5,CASSLGSGTGNQPQHF,TGTGCCAGCAGCTTAGGTTCCGGGACAGGCAATCAGCCCCAGCATTTT
TRBV7-9,NA,NA,TRBJ2-7,CASSYGQGGEQYF,TGTGCCAGCAGCTACGGACAAGGAGGAGAGCAGTACTTC
TRBV12-3/TRBV12-4,TRBD2,NA,TRBJ2-7,CASSEGLAGGEQYF,TGTGCCAGCAGTGAGGGACTAGCGGGAGGCGAGCAGTACTTC
TRBV6-2/TRBV6-3,NA,once,TRBJ2-7,CASSRGTASYEQYF,TGTGCCAGCAGTCGGGGGACTGCCTCCTACGAGCAGTACTTC
TRBV7-3,NA,NA,TRBJ1-6,CASSLGSNSPLHF,TGTGCCAGCAGCTTAGGGTCTAATTCACCCCTCCACTTT
TRBV6-2/TRBV6-3,NA,NA,TRBJ1-5,CASTGTRDQPQHF,TGTGCCAGCACCGGGACAAGGGATCAGCCCCAGCATTTT
TRBV20-1,TRBD2,once,TRBJ2-2,CSASPGLAGVGELFF,TGCAGTGCTAGCCCGGGACTAGCGGGAGTCGGGGAGCTGTTTTTT
TRBV7-2,NA,few,TRBJ2-7,CASSVQKTGWGYEQYF,TGTGCCAGCAGCGTTCAAAAGACAGGTTGGGGCTACGAGCAGTACTTC